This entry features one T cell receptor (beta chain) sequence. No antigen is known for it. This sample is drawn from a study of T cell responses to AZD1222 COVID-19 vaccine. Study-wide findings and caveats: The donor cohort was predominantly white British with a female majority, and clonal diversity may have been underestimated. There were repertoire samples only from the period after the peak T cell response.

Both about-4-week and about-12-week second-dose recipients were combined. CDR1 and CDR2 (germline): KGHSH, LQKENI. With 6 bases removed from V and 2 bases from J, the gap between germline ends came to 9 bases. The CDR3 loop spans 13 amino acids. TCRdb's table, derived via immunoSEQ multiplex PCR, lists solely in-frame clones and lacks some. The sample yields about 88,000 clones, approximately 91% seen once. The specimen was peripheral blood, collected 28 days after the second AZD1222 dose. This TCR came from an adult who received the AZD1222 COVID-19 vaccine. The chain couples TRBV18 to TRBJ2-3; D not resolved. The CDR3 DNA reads TGTGCCAGCTCGTGGACCACCACAGATACGCAGTATTTT. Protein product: CASSWTTTDTQYF.